The 28 T cell receptor beta chains below come from one sample, sequenced in a study of shared clonotypes between healthy human individuals. The assay was immunoSEQ multiplex PCR, and TCRdb's table has in-frame clones only and misses some. The table includes 450,000 to 500,000 clones, 60% to 80% detected once. Sequenced sample: PBMCs. These TCRs come from a woman aged 40 to 49 in good health. Some clones in this sample may be carry-over from other donors' samples.

This sequence joins TRBV6-5 and TRBJ1-2; no clear D gene. V lost 0 bases, J lost 8 bases, and 10 bases lay in between. The CDR3 runs to 13 residues. Germline CDR1 is MNHEY and CDR2 is SVGAGI. The CDR3 loop is CASSYSASGGYTF. For the CDR3, the DNA is TGTGCCAGCAGTTACTCGGCCTCGGGGGGCTACACCTTC.

This clone was seen only a few times. The rearrangement joins TRBV28 to TRBJ2-5; 7 bases fit TRBD1. The CDR3 sequence is 15 residues long. V gave up 5 bases and J gave up 2 bases; unmatched junction bases: 8. Germline CDR1 and CDR2: MDHEN and SYDVKM. This CDR3 is CASSTDRRLQETQYF. The CDR3 coding sequence is TGTGCCAGCAGTACGGACAGGAGATTACAAGAGACCCAGTACTTC.

The chain combines TRBV6-1 with TRBJ2-3; D is uncertain. The V and J ends lost 1 base and 3 bases respectively, with 11 bases between them. The germline gives CDR1 MNHNS, CDR2 SASEGT. The CDR3 length is 15 residues. The CDR3 coding sequence is TGTGCCAGCAGTGAAGTACCCATGAGGACAGATACGCAGTATTTT. Translating it yields CASSEVPMRTDTQYF.

The chain uses TRBV7-9 and TRBJ2-1; the match to TRBD2 covers 10 bases. The trim removed 5 bases at V and 8 bases at J, leaving 12 bases unmatched. This CDR3 contains 16 residues. Per germline, CDR1 SEHNR and CDR2 FQNEAQ (reference sequence). The CDR3 loop is CASSPQGLAGVDEQFF. CDR3 sequence (DNA): TGTGCCAGCAGCCCCCAGGGGCTAGCGGGAGTCGATGAGCAGTTCTTC.

This chain links TRBV11-2 with TRBJ2-3; unclear D gene. Germline CDR1 and CDR2: SGHAT and FQNNGV. The CDR3 spans 13 residues. Between the trimmed V and J ends, which lost 0 bases and 5 bases, there was a span of 6 bases. CDR3 nucleotide sequence: TGTGCCAGCAGCTTAGATCGTGGAGATACGCAGTATTTT. This encodes CASSLDRGDTQYF. Full variable domain (rest looked up from reference TRBV11-2 and TRBJ2-3): EAGVAQSPRYKIIEKRQSVAFWCNPISGHATLYWYQQILGQGPKLLIQFQNNGVVDDSQLPKDRFSAERLKGVDSTLKIQPAKLEDSAVYLCASSLDRGDTQYFGPGTRLTVL.

V and J are TRBV5-4 and TRBJ2-5; the D gene is possibly TRBD1 (5 bases). The J call is uncertain, as TRBJ2-7 better fits the DNA end. The CDR3 sequence is 15 residues long. The germline V gene encodes CDR1 SGHNT and CDR2 YYREEE (reference sequence). The CDR3 protein is CASGNGVGASYEQYF. CDR3 DNA sequence: TGTGCCAGCGGAAATGGGGTTGGGGCCTCCTACGAGCAGTACTTC.

Regarding this clone: The junction departs from germline at one end; a sequencing error may be responsible. The chain links TRBV29-1 to TRBJ2-7; D could derive from TRBD1 or TRBD2 (5 bases each). The CDR3 runs to 13 residues. From germline, CDR1 is SQVTM and CDR2 ANQGSEA. CDR3 loop: CSVARGRVEEQHF. CDR3 coding DNA: TGCAGCGTTGCGAGGGGCAGGGTTGAGGAGCAGCACTTC.

Comment on this clone: Within the sample, other DNA sequences also encode this same CDR3. This rearrangement joins TRBV30 to TRBJ2-5, with 7 bases aligning to TRBD2. V gave up 0 bases and J gave up 4 bases; unmatched junction bases: 8. The CDR3 has 15 residues. The V gene's germline CDR1 is GTSNPN and CDR2 SVGIG (reference sequence). The CDR3: CAWSVRGSFSETQYF. The DNA of the CDR3 is TGTGCCTGGAGTGTACGCGGGAGCTTTTCAGAGACCCAGTACTTC.

This clone was counted ten times or more. The chain couples TRBV29-1 to TRBJ1-2, with D perhaps TRBD1 (6 bases). The length of the CDR3 is 14 residues. CDR1 and CDR2 (germline): SQVTM, ANQGSEA. V was trimmed by 3 bases and J by 3 bases, leaving 14 bases between them. CDR3 sequence reads: CSVEGGPQDYGYTF. The CDR3 DNA sequence: TGCAGCGTTGAGGGGGGGCCTCAGGACTATGGCTACACCTTC.

The chain employs TRBV7-2 and TRBJ2-3; D call uncertain. The ends were cut back, 6 bases at V and 6 bases at J, with 7 bases in the middle. Germline V gene sequence: CDR1 SGHTA, CDR2 FQGNSA. This CDR3 spans 11 amino acids. CDR3 loop: CASREGDTQYF. CDR3 sequence (DNA): TGTGCCAGCAGGGAAGGGGATACGCAGTATTTT.

V gene TRBV10-2 combines with J gene TRBJ2-5, with 12 bases identical to TRBD2. The DNA end is more similar to TRBJ2-7, so the J call may be wrong. The germline V gene encodes CDR1 WSHSY and CDR2 SAAADI. CDR3 length: 16 amino acids. The CDR3 region has the DNA TGCGCCAGCAGTGAGGGACTAGCGGGACGAACCTACGAGCAGTACTTC. Its protein product is CASSEGLAGRTYEQYF.

About this clone itself: This clone may be a read error of a much larger clone one base away. The gene calls are TRBV30 and TRBJ1-2; 9 bases map to TRBD1. V was clipped by 3 bases and J by 4 bases; unmatched bases: 9. The CDR3 runs 15 residues. Germline-derived CDR1 and CDR2 are GTSNPN and SVGIG (reference sequence). The CDR3 loop reads CAWSRDRDGGYGYTF. The CDR3 coding sequence is TGTGCCTGGAGCCGGGACAGGGATGGGGGCTATGGCTACACCTTC.

This clone is a singleton in its sample. The CDR3 DNA follows: TGTGCCAGCAGTTCTCCCGAGGGCTTTCCCCATGAAAAACTGTTTTTT. Translating gives CASSSPEGFPHEKLFF. The chain employs TRBV28 and TRBJ1-4; no firm D call. The CDR3 loop spans 16 amino acids. V dropped 4 bases and J dropped 6 bases, with 18 bases sitting between them. Looked up from germline, CDR1 is MDHEN and CDR2 is SYDVKM.

The chain recombines TRBV29-1 with TRBJ2-5; the D gene is possibly TRBD2 (6 bases). TRBJ2-7 explains the end of the DNA better; the J call may be wrong. The germline V gene has CDR1 SQVTM and CDR2 ANQGSEA. The CDR3 has 14 residues. CDR3 nucleotide sequence: TGCAGCGTTGTCTATGCGGGACCCGCCTACGAGCAGTACTTC. Its translation: CSVVYAGPAYEQYF.

The DNA for the CDR3 is TGCAGCGTTGAAGAGGCAGGGACCTACGAGCAGTACTTC. Translation: CSVEEAGTYEQYF. The chain employs TRBV29-1 and TRBJ2-7; TRBD1 might be the D (5 bases). V lost 0 bases to trimming and J lost 2 bases, with 8 bases between them. Germline V CDR1 and CDR2: SQVTM, ANQGSEA. The CDR3 consists of 13 residues.

The rearrangement uses TRBV11-3 and TRBJ2-7; no reliable D call. The CDR3 sequence is 13 residues long. CDR1 is SGHNT, CDR2 YENEEA, per germline. Trimming shortened V by 3 bases and J by 1 base, and 7 bases separated the two germline ends. For the CDR3, the DNA is TGTGCCAGCAGCTTTGGGGATTCCTACGAGCAGTACTTC. Translation gives CASSFGDSYEQYF.

This chain joins TRBV5-5 and TRBJ2-7, with 8 bases matching TRBD1. Germline trimming cut 4 bases from V and 0 bases from J; bases unmatched to any gene: 6. The CDR3 covers 15 residues. CDR1 and CDR2 from the germline V gene are SGHKS and YYEKEE (reference sequence). In nucleotides, the CDR3 is TGTGCCAGCAGCGGATGGGACAGGAGCTCCTACGAGCAGTACTTC. It is translated as CASSGWDRSSYEQYF.

The genes are TRBV11-2 and TRBJ2-7, with 10 bases lining up with TRBD2. The CDR3 is made up of 16 amino acids. V shed 5 bases and J 3 bases; nucleotides not matched to a gene: 10. The germline V gene encodes CDR1 SGHAT and CDR2 FQNNGV. The CDR3 spells CASSGLLAGSLYEQYF. The CDR3 DNA follows: TGTGCCAGCAGCGGTTTACTAGCGGGATCCCTCTACGAGCAGTACTTC.

There are many counts of this clone. This chain links TRBV6-5 with TRBJ1-1; maybe TRBD1 (5 bases). CDR3 length: 14 amino acids. The V gene lost 6 bases and the J gene lost 7 bases, with 18 bases spanning the gap. Looked up from germline, CDR1 is MNHEY and CDR2 is SVGAGI. CDR3 sequence: CASRVRGYMDEAFF. The DNA of the CDR3 is TGTGCCAGCAGGGTGAGGGGATATATGGATGAAGCTTTCTTT.

This clone was picked up a small number of times. This rearrangement joins TRBV7-9 to TRBJ2-3; 13 bases agree with TRBD2. Germline CDR1 SEHNR, CDR2 FQNEAQ (reference sequence). There are 19 residues in the CDR3. Trimming cost V 1 base and J 2 bases; bases outside gene matches: 9. CDR3 in DNA: TGTGCCAGCAGCTTAGGAAGACTAGCGGGAGGCCGAAACACAGATACGCAGTATTTT. It encodes CASSLGRLAGGRNTDTQYF.

This chain uses TRBV6-1 with TRBJ2-1; 10 nucleotides match TRBD1. Trimming took 5 bases from V and 6 from J; bases not matched to a gene: 7. The CDR3 is 15 residues long. The germline V gene encodes CDR1 MNHNS and CDR2 SASEGT. The CDR3 region has the DNA TGTGCCAGCAGTAGGGGTAGGACAGGGGGCAATGAGCAGTTCTTC. Its translation is CASSRGRTGGNEQFF.

In its sample, this clone was seen a few times. The chain combines TRBV27 with TRBJ1-2, with 9 nucleotides matching TRBD1. V lost 4 bases and J lost 1; bases outside the gene matches: 13. CDR1 MNHEY and CDR2 SMNVEV come from the germline V gene (reference sequence). The CDR3 spans 18 residues. This CDR3 reads CASSSARDRVRGNYGYTF. The CDR3 nucleotides read TGTGCCAGCAGTTCGGCCCGGGACAGGGTACGGGGTAACTATGGCTACACCTTC.

The chain couples TRBV18 to TRBJ1-3; TRBD1 agrees at 8 bases. V shed 5 bases, J shed 2 bases, and the junction held 5 bases outside the gene matches. This CDR3 spans 15 amino acids. In germline, CDR1 is KGHSH, CDR2 LQKENI. The CDR3 loop reads CASSTTGGTGNTIYF. CDR3 DNA: TGTGCCAGCTCAACCACAGGGGGAACTGGAAACACCATATATTTT.

The chain recombines TRBV30 with TRBJ2-3, with D unclear. V lost 2 bases and J lost 0, with 9 bases in between. This CDR3 comprises 14 residues. CDR1 and CDR2 from the germline V gene are GTSNPN and SVGIG (reference sequence). CDR3 sequence reads: CAWSSGLSTDTQYF. DNA for the CDR3: TGTGCCTGGAGTTCCGGGCTAAGCACAGATACGCAGTATTTT.

The chain couples TRBV28 to TRBJ1-5; perhaps TRBD1 as D (6 bases). The CDR3 runs to 15 residues. CDR1 and CDR2 (germline): MDHEN, SYDVKM. Trimming removed 8 bases at V and 0 bases at J, with 14 bases between. CDR3 loop: CASHRTDYSNQPQHF. The CDR3 DNA reads TGTGCCAGCCACAGGACAGACTATAGCAATCAGCCCCAGCATTTT.

This clone was seen only once. The chain is built from TRBV9 and TRBJ2-1; D is ambiguous. The CDR3 is 15 residues long. Germline CDR1 SGDLS, CDR2 YYNGEE. The V and J ends lost 0 bases and 4 bases respectively, with 11 bases between them. The CDR3 DNA sequence: TGTGCCAGCAGCGTAGGACTTCCCGTATACAATGAGCAGTTCTTC. It codes for CASSVGLPVYNEQFF.

The chain carries TRBV30 and TRBJ1-5, with D possibly TRBD1 on 5 matching bases. This CDR3 is built from 14 residues. Trimming took off 2 bases at V and 6 bases at J, with 14 bases between the two ends. Germline V gene lookup returns CDR1 GTSNPN and CDR2 SVGIG (reference sequence). The CDR3 DNA reads as TGTGCCTGGAGTACGGACCGGAGGGGTCAGCCCCAGCATTTT. It codes for CAWSTDRRGQPQHF.

The CDR3 region is CASSIGSSYEQYF. The DNA for the CDR3 is TGTGCCAGTAGTATTGGGAGTTCCTACGAGCAGTACTTC. This chain uses TRBV19 with TRBJ2-5; TRBD2 is a possible D gene (5 bases). TRBJ2-7 explains the end of the DNA better; the J call may be wrong. Germline lookup yields CDR1 LNHDA and CDR2 SQIVND (reference sequence). The CDR3 is 13 amino acids.